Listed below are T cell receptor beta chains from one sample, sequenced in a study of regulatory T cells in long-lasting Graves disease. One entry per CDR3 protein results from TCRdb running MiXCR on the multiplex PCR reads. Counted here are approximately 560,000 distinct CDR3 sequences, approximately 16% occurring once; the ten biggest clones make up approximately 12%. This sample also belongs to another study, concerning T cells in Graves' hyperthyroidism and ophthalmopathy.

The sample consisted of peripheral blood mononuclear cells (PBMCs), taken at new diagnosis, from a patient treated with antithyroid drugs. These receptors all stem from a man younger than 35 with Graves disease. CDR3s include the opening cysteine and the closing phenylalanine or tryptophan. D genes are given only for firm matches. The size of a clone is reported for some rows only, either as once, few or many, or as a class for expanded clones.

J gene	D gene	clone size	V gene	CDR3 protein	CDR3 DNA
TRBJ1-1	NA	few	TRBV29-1	CSVVRRLFTEAFF	TGCAGCGTGGTCCGGCGGCTTTTCACTGAAGCTTTCTTT
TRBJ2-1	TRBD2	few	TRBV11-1	CASSLAAPRLAGGNEQFF	TGTGCCAGCAGCTTAGCGGCCCCGAGACTAGCGGGTGGGAATGAGCAGTTCTTC
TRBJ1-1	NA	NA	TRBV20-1	CSARDGGGNTEAFF	TGCAGTGCTAGAGATGGGGGGGGAAACACTGAAGCTTTCTTT
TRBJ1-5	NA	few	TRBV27	CASSFGGHQPQHF	TGTGCCAGCAGTTTCGGGGGGCATCAGCCCCAGCATTTT
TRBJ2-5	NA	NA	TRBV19	CASSGDLEETQYF	TGTGCCAGTAGTGGGGACCTGGAGGAGACCCAGTACTTC
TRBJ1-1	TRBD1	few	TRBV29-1	CSVEGQHTEAFF	TGCAGCGTTGAGGGACAGCACACTGAAGCTTTCTTT
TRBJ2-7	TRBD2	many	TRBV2	CASRPTYLAGRDEQYF	TGTGCCAGCAGGCCGACCTATTTAGCGGGACGGGACGAGCAGTACTTC
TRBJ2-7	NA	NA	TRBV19	CVTSPKRFSYEQYF	TGTGTCACCAGCCCGAAAAGGTTCTCCTACGAGCAGTACTTC
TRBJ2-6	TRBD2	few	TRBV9	CASSVGGAGSSGANVLTF	TGTGCCAGCAGCGTCGGGGGGGCAGGGAGCTCTGGGGCCAACGTCCTGACTTTC
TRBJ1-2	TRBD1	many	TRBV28	CASSPDGTGYGYTF	TGTGCCAGCAGCCCGGACGGGACAGGATACGGCTACACCTTC
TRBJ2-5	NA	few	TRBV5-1	CASSLKNEQETQYF	TGCGCCAGCAGCTTGAAAAACGAACAAGAGACCCAGTACTTC
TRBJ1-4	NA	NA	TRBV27	CASSFGDNEKLFF	TGTGCCAGCAGTTTCGGTGATAATGAAAAACTGTTTTTT
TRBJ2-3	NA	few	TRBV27	CASSSRTITDTQYF	TGTGCCAGCAGTTCGAGGACTATCACAGATACGCAGTATTTT
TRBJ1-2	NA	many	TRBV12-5	CASVPTGSADYGYTF	TGTGCTAGTGTTCCCACAGGGTCGGCAGATTATGGCTACACCTTC
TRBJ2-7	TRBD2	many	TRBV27	CASSLSASGSPPYEQYF	TGTGCCAGCAGTTTATCGGCTAGCGGGAGTCCCCCCTACGAGCAGTACTTC
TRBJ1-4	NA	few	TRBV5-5	CASSLVAGGNNEKLFF	TGTGCCAGCAGCTTAGTAGCCGGGGGCAATAATGAAAAACTGTTTTTT
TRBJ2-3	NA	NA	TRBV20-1	CSVRTALRPDTQYF	TGCAGTGTCAGAACGGCACTCCGCCCGGATACGCAGTATTTT
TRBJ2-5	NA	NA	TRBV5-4	CASSFNGVETQYF	TGTGCCAGCAGCTTTAATGGGGTGGAGACCCAGTACTTC
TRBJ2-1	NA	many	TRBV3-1	CASSQLGPGVDRFF	TGTGCCAGCAGCCAACTGGGGCCGGGGGTAGATCGGTTCTTC
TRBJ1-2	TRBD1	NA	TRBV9	CASGQNRGTEGGYGYTF	TGTGCCAGCGGCCAAAACCGGGGGACAGAGGGAGGCTATGGCTACACCTTC
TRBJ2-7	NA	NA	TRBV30	CERQVLTYEQYF	TGTGAACGACAGGTACTGACCTACGAGCAGTACTTC
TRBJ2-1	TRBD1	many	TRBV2	CASSDVTGGVAQFF	TGTGCCAGCAGTGACGTGACAGGGGGTGTCGCGCAGTTCTTC
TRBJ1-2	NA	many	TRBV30	CAWTTDSPYGYTF	TGTGCCTGGACTACGGACAGTCCTTATGGCTACACCTTC
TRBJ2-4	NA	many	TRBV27	CASSLPGTIQYF	TGTGCCAGCAGTCTCCCCGGGACGATTCAGTACTTC
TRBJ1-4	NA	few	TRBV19	CASRPGQANEKLFF	TGTGCCAGTAGACCGGGACAAGCTAATGAAAAACTGTTTTTT
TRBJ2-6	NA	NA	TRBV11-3	CASSASGANVLTF	TGTGCCAGCAGCGCGTCTGGGGCCAACGTCCTGACTTTC
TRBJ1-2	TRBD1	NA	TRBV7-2	CASSPGRGLGYTF	TGTGCCAGCAGCCCCGGCAGGGGGCTCGGCTACACCTTC